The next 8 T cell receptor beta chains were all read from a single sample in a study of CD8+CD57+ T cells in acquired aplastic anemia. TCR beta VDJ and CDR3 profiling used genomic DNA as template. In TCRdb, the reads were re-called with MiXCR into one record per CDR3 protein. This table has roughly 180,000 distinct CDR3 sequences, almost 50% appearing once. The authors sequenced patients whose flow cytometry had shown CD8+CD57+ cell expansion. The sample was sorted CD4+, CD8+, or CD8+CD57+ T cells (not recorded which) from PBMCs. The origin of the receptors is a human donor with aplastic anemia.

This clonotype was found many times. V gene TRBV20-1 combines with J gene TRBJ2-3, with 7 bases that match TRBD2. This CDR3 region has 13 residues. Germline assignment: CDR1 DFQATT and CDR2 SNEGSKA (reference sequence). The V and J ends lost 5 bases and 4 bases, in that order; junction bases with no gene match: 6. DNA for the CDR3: TGCAGTGCTGAGCTGGCGGGGGCAGATACGCAGTATTTT. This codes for CSAELAGADTQYF.

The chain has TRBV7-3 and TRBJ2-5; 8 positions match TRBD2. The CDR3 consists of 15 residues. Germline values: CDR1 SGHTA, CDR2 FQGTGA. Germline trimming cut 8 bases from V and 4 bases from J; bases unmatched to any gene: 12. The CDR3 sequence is CASGSSGLAGETQYF. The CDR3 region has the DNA TGTGCCAGCGGCTCTAGCGGACTAGCTGGAGAGACCCAGTACTTC.

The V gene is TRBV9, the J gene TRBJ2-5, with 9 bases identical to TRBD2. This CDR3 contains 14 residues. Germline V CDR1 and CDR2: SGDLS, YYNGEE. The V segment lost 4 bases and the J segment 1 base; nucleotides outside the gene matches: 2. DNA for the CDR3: TGTGCCAGCAGCTCGGGACTAGCCCAAGAGACCCAGTACTTC. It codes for CASSSGLAQETQYF. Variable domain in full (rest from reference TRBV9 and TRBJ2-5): DSGVTQTPKHLITATGQRVTLRCSPRSGDLSVYWYQQSLDQGLQFLIQYYNGEERAKGNILERFSAQQFPDLHSELNLSSLELGDSALYFCASSSGLAQETQYFGPGTRLLVL.

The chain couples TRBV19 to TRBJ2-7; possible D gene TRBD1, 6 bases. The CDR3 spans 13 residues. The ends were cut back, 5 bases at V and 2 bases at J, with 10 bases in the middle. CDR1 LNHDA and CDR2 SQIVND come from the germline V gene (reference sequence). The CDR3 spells CASSVDSAYEQYF. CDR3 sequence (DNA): TGTGCCAGTAGTGTGGACAGCGCCTACGAGCAGTACTTC.

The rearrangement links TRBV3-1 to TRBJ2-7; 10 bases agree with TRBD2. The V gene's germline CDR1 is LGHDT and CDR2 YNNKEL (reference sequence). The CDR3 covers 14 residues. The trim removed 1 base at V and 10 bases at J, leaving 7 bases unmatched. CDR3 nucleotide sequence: TGTGCCAGCAGCCAAGCTGGTAGCGGGAGGTTTCAGTACTTC. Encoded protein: CASSQAGSGRFQYF.

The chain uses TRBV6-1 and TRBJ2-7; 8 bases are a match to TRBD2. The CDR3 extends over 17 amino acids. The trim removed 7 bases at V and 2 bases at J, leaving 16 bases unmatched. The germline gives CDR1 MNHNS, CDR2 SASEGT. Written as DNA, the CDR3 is TGTGCCAGCACCCCCGGTCTGCGGGGGGAAACTCCCTACGAGCAGTACTTC. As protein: CASTPGLRGETPYEQYF.

The CDR3 here is CATSGTSGSNNEQFF. The DNA for the CDR3 is TGTGCCACCAGCGGGACTAGCGGGAGTAACAATGAGCAGTTCTTC. The gene calls are TRBV24-1 and TRBJ2-1, with 14 bases aligning to TRBD2. The CDR3 is 15 amino acids. Trimming removed 7 bases from V and 5 bases from J; junction bases left unmatched: 3. Germline lookup yields CDR1 KGHDR and CDR2 SFDVKD.

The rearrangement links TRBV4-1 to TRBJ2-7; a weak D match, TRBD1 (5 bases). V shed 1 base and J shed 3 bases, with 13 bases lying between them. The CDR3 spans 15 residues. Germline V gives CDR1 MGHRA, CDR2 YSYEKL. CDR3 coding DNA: TGCGCCAGCAGCCAAGGATGGGGCGAGCGCTACGAGCAGTACTTC. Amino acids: CASSQGWGERYEQYF.